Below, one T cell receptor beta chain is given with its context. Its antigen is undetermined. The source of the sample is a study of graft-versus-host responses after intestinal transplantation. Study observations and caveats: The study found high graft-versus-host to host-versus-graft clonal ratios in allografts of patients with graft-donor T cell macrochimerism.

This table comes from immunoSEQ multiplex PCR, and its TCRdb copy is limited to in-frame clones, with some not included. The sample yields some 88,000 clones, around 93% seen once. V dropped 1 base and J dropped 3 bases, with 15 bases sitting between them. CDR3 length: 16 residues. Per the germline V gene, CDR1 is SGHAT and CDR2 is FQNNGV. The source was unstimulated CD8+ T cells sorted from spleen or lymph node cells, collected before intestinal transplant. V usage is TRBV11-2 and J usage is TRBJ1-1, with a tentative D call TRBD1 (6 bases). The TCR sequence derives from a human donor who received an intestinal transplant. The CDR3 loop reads CASSLALAGADTEAFF. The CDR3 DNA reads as TGTGCCAGCAGCTTAGCTCTTGCGGGGGCGGACACTGAAGCTTTCTTT.